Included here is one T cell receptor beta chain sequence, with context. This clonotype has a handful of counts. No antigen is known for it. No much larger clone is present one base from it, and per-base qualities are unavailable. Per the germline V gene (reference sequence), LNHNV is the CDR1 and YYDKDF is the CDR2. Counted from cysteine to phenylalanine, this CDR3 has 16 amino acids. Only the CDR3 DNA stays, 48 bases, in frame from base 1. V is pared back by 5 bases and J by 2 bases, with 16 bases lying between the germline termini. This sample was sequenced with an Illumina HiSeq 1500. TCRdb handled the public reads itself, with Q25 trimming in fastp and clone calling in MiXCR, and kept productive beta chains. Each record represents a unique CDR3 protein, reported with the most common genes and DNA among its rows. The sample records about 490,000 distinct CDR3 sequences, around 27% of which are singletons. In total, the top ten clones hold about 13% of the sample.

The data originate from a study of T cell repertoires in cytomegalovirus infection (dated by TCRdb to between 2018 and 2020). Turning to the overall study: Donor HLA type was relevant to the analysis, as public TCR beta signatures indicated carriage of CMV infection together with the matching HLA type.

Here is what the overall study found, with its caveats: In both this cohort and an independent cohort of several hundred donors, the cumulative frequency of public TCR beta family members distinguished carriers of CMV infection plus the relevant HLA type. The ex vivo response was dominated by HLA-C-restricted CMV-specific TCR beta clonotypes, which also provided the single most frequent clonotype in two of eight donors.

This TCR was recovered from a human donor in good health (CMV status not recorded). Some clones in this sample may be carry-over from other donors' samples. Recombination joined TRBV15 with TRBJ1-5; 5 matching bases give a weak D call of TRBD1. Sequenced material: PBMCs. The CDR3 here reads CATSEGRDYGNQPQHF. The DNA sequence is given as TGTGCCACCAGCGAGGGCAGGGATTATGGCAATCAGCCCCAGCATTTT.